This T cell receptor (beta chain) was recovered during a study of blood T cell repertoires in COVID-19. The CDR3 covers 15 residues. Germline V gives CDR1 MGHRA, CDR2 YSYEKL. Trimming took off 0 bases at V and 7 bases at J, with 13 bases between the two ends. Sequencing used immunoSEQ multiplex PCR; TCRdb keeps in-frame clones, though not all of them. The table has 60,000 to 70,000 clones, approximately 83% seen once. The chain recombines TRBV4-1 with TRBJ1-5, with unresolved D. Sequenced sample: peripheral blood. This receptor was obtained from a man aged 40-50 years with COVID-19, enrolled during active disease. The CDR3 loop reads CASSQDLHAGQPQHF. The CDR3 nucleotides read TGCGCCAGCAGCCAAGATCTCCACGCCGGGCAGCCCCAGCATTTT.